A selection of T cell receptor beta chains follows, all from one sample in a study of cytomegalovirus exposure and HLA in healthy donors. Profiled with immunoSEQ multiplex PCR; TCRdb holds only in-frame clones, not every one. The sample features 150,000 to 200,000 clones, with 1.3% in its top ten. The sample consisted of PBMCs. The receptors come from a woman aged 60-75 years in good health and CMV-seronegative. CDR3s include the opening cysteine and the closing phenylalanine or tryptophan. The D gene is left open where the match is weak.

J,D,V,CDR3,DNA
TRBJ1-5,NA,TRBV6-1,CASSPDRLTQPQHF,TGTGCCAGCAGCCCCGACAGGCTTACTCAGCCCCAGCATTTT
TRBJ2-3,TRBD2,TRBV4-2,CASSQRWGTSESLRAQYF,TGTGCCAGCAGCCAAAGATGGGGAACTAGCGAGAGCTTGAGGGCGCAGTATTTT
TRBJ1-5,NA,TRBV9,CASSAVLEEPQHF,TGTGCCAGCAGCGCCGTATTAGAGGAGCCCCAGCATTTT
TRBJ2-7,NA,TRBV7-2,CASSWGGSEQYF,TGTGCCAGCAGCTGGGGGGGCAGCGAGCAGTACTTC
TRBJ1-2,NA,TRBV19,CASSIDGGNYGYTF,TGTGCCAGTAGTATCGATGGGGGGAACTATGGCTACACCTTC
TRBJ1-1,NA,TRBV6-5,CASSVTVLNTEAFF,TGTGCCAGCAGTGTTACAGTGCTGAACACTGAAGCTTTCTTT
TRBJ2-5,NA,TRBV6-5,CASRSPGETQYF,TGTGCCAGCAGAAGTCCGGGGGAGACCCAGTACTTC
TRBJ1-2,TRBD1,TRBV28,CASSFTGGDYGYTF,TGTGCCAGCAGTTTCACAGGGGGCGACTATGGCTACACCTTC
TRBJ2-5,TRBD2,TRBV19,CASSLGGLASETQYF,TGTGCCAGTAGCCTAGGGGGACTAGCGTCCGAGACCCAGTACTTC
TRBJ2-7,NA,TRBV2,CASSEGGAYEQYF,TGTGCCAGCAGTGAAGGGGGCGCCTACGAGCAGTACTTC
TRBJ2-7,NA,TRBV19,CASSIEHSIFYEQYF,TGTGCCAGTAGTATAGAGCACAGCATATTCTACGAGCAGTACTTC
TRBJ2-3,TRBD2,TRBV5-1,CASSQTSGSNTQYF,TGCGCCAGCAGCCAGACTAGCGGGAGTAATACGCAGTATTTT
TRBJ1-3,TRBD1,TRBV10-3,CAIQSDRAGSGNTIYF,TGTGCCATTCAATCCGACAGGGCCGGCTCTGGAAACACCATATATTTT
TRBJ1-1,NA,TRBV5-6,CASSLAGGGAEAFF,TGTGCCAGCAGCTTGGCCGGGGGTGGGGCTGAAGCTTTCTTT
TRBJ1-1,TRBD1,TRBV4-1,CASRDRTMNTEAFF,TGCGCCAGCCGGGACAGGACAATGAACACTGAAGCTTTCTTT
TRBJ2-5,NA,TRBV25-1,CASSPRETQYF,TGTGCCAGCAGCCCCCGAGAGACCCAGTACTTC
TRBJ2-1,NA,TRBV9,CASSVEWSSYNEQFF,TGTGCCAGCAGCGTAGAGTGGAGCTCCTACAATGAGCAGTTCTTC
TRBJ1-2,NA,TRBV5-4,CASTRGGSHYGYTF,TGTGCCAGCACCCGGGGGGGGTCTCACTATGGCTACACCTTC
TRBJ1-1,NA,TRBV10-3,CAISEVLGGTSEAFF,TGTGCCATCAGTGAGGTCCTGGGGGGAACTTCTGAAGCTTTCTTT
TRBJ1-2,TRBD1,TRBV6-1,CASRPTGVTVYGYTF,TGTGCCAGCAGACCTACAGGGGTAACGGTTTATGGCTACACCTTC
TRBJ2-1,NA,TRBV2,CASSVLNEQFF,TGTGCCAGCAGTGTACTAAATGAGCAGTTCTTC
TRBJ1-1,TRBD1,TRBV6-5,CASRLNRGNTEAFF,TGTGCCAGTCGGTTAAACAGGGGGAACACTGAAGCTTTCTTT
TRBJ1-4,NA,TRBV5-1,CASSLVGGDEKLFF,TGCGCCAGCAGCTTGGTGGGGGGGGATGAAAAACTGTTTTTT
TRBJ2-2,TRBD1,TRBV5-1,CASSKTRGQGASGELFF,TGCGCCAGCTCTAAAACGAGGGGACAGGGGGCTTCCGGGGAGCTGTTTTTT
TRBJ2-7,TRBD2,TRBV29-1,CSARTGGLYEQYF,TGCAGCGCCCGGACCGGGGGGTTATACGAGCAGTACTTC
TRBJ2-7,TRBD1,TRBV7-9,CASSSVPGQGSYEQYF,TGTGCCAGCAGCTCAGTACCGGGACAGGGCTCCTACGAGCAGTACTTC
TRBJ2-3,TRBD2,TRBV30,CAGRGLASTDTQYF,TGTGCCGGTAGGGGACTAGCGAGCACAGATACGCAGTATTTT
TRBJ1-1,NA,TRBV19,CASSIDLEGWGTEAFF,TGTGCCAGTAGTATAGATCTAGAGGGCTGGGGCACTGAAGCTTTCTTT
TRBJ1-2,NA,TRBV6-5,CASSYSGRAYTF,TGTGCCAGCAGTTACTCGGGGAGGGCCTACACCTTC
TRBJ1-5,NA,TRBV30,CAWSPGSQPQHF,TGTGCCTGGAGTCCAGGTTCTCAGCCCCAGCATTTT
TRBJ2-2,NA,TRBV6-5,CASSAVSGTGELFF,TGTGCCAGCAGCGCAGTTAGCGGCACCGGGGAGCTGTTTTTT
TRBJ2-1,TRBD2,TRBV6-1,CASSRGGAYNEQFF,TGTGCCAGCAGTCGGGGGGGCGCCTACAATGAGCAGTTCTTC
TRBJ2-7,NA,TRBV29-1,CSVEAAGYEQYF,TGCAGCGTTGAGGCGGCAGGGTACGAGCAGTACTTC
TRBJ1-1,NA,TRBV5-5,CASSFYRGEMNTEAFF,TGTGCCAGCAGCTTTTATCGGGGGGAAATGAACACTGAAGCTTTCTTT
TRBJ2-1,TRBD2,TRBV6-5,CATTRTSEGFNEQFF,TGTGCCACAACAAGGACTAGCGAGGGGTTCAATGAGCAGTTCTTC
TRBJ1-2,NA,TRBV9,CASSKPGESRGYTF,TGTGCCAGCAGCAAACCAGGGGAATCGAGAGGCTACACCTTC
TRBJ2-7,TRBD1,TRBV5-5,CASSLDFRDRAYEQYF,TGTGCCAGCAGCTTGGACTTTCGGGACAGGGCCTACGAGCAGTACTTC
TRBJ1-1,NA,TRBV7-8,CASSTEALNTEAFF,TGTGCCAGCAGCACTGAGGCCTTGAACACTGAAGCTTTCTTT
TRBJ1-3,NA,TRBV5-5,CASSLAGLGNTIYF,TGTGCCAGCAGCTTGGCAGGGTTAGGAAACACCATATATTTT
TRBJ1-1,TRBD1,TRBV2,CASRQGAEAFF,TGTGCCAGCAGACAGGGGGCTGAAGCTTTCTTT
TRBJ2-1,NA,TRBV5-1,CASSNGGVENEQFF,TGCGCCAGCAGCAACGGGGGAGTGGAGAATGAGCAGTTCTTC
TRBJ2-2,NA,TRBV5-1,CASSPIVNTGELFF,TGCGCCAGCAGCCCTATAGTGAACACCGGGGAGCTGTTTTTT